The T cell receptor (beta chain) under discussion was sequenced for a study of cytomegalovirus exposure and HLA in healthy donors. Comment on this clone: Its target is not known.

TCRdb keeps only in-frame clones here, not all; method: immunoSEQ multiplex PCR. The table lists 150,000 to 200,000 clones, approximately 87% of them singletons. General study points: Overall, roughly 160 TCR beta chains were annotated as cytomegalovirus-associated. Reported performance of the classifier showed diagnosis of cytomegalovirus status with high specificity and sensitivity.

Germline V CDR1 and CDR2: SEHNR, FQNEAQ (reference sequence). There are 14 residues in the CDR3. The V and J ends lost 5 bases and 0 bases respectively, with 10 bases between them. The sequenced sample consisted of PBMCs. This sequence was found in a woman in her 30s in good health and CMV-seronegative. This chain connects TRBV7-9 to TRBJ1-1; D unresolved. This CDR3 is CASSKGRLNTEAFF. The CDR3 DNA reads as TGTGCCAGCAGCAAAGGACGTCTGAACACTGAAGCTTTCTTT.